This entry is about one TCR beta chain. Its matching antigen is unknown. The entry originates in a study of monozygotic twins with inflammatory bowel disease. The CDR3 runs 15 residues. From germline, CDR1 is MNHEY and CDR2 SVGEGT. TCRdb re-called the 5' RACE reads, yielding one record per CDR3 amino acid sequence without DNA. The table lists approximately 400,000 distinct CDR3 sequences. Study-wide findings and caveats: The analysis did not separate different T cell subtypes. Data gave no support to a single strong signal or clonotype associated with IBD.

The V and J genes are TRBV6-2 or TRBV6-3 and TRBJ2-1; TCRdb's assignment of TRBD2 cannot be checked, as there is no DNA. The TCR was taken from a human donor with ulcerative colitis or Crohn's disease, or a healthy co-twin of an affected twin (not recorded which). The sequenced material came from blood. The CDR3 protein is CASSLPSGLRNEQFF.